These T cell receptor beta chains were read from a single sample in a study of blood T cell repertoires in COVID-19. Data came from immunoSEQ multiplex PCR; TCRdb stores just in-frame clones and leaves some out. Here the sample spans approximately 300,000 clones, under 90% being singletons. The sequencing input was PBMCs or T cells enriched from blood (not recorded which). The receptor source for this set is a man aged 60-69 years who had recovered from COVID-19. Both conserved end residues are part of each CDR3. The D gene is left open where the match is weak. Clone size is stated in some rows and not others, as once, few, many or a class when expanded.

TRBV7-9	-	TRBJ2-7	TRBD2	CASSLGLAGDEQYF	TGTGCCAGCAGCTTAGGACTAGCGGGTGACGAGCAGTACTTC
TRBV29-1	-	TRBJ2-7	TRBD2	CSVSGVPGLAGYYEQYF	TGCAGCGTGAGTGGTGTTCCGGGACTAGCGGGATACTACGAGCAGTACTTC
TRBV4-1	-	TRBJ2-1	-	CASSQAAGPPTPGNEQFF	TGCGCCAGCAGCCAAGCGGCGGGACCCCCGACACCTGGCAATGAGCAGTTCTTC
TRBV23-1	-	TRBJ1-2	TRBD1	CASSPWGTAYGYTF	TGCGCCAGCAGTCCTTGGGGGACAGCCTATGGCTACACCTTC
TRBV24-1	-	TRBJ2-1	-	CATSDNSLYNEQFF	TGTGCCACCAGTGATAATTCTCTCTACAATGAGCAGTTCTTC
TRBV4-2	few	TRBJ2-5	TRBD1	CASSQVGATGMETQYF	TGTGCCAGCAGCCAAGTAGGGGCGACAGGGATGGAGACCCAGTACTTC
TRBV4-3	-	TRBJ2-4	TRBD1	CASSQSDRGDIQYF	TGCGCCAGCAGCCAATCGGACAGGGGGGACATTCAGTACTTC
TRBV2	-	TRBJ2-7	-	CASVGGMYSYEQYF	TGTGCCAGTGTTGGCGGGATGTACTCCTACGAGCAGTACTTC
TRBV10-1	once	TRBJ2-5	-	CASSEAGRTQYF	TGCGCCAGCAGTGAGGCGGGTAGGACCCAGTACTTC
TRBV11-3	-	TRBJ2-7	TRBD2	CASSLQGGAYEQYF	TGTGCCAGCAGCTTACAGGGAGGGGCCTACGAGCAGTACTTC
TRBV2	-	TRBJ1-4	-	CASSSRRLTNEKLFF	TGTGCCAGCAGTTCCCGCAGGTTAACTAATGAAAAACTGTTTTTT
TRBV3-1/TRBV3-2	-	TRBJ1-1	-	CASSPRDLLGAFF	TGTGCCAGCAGCCCGCGGGACCTCCTAGGGGCTTTCTTT
TRBV18	-	TRBJ1-5	TRBD1	CASSPGGTGNQPQHF	TGTGCCAGCTCACCGGGGGGGACAGGTAATCAGCCCCAGCATTTT
TRBV28	-	TRBJ1-2	TRBD1	CASSLLHGTGLNYGYTF	TGTGCCAGCAGTTTACTACATGGGACAGGGCTTAACTATGGCTACACCTTC
TRBV9	-	TRBJ2-5	-	CASSVVGAFGETQYF	TGTGCCAGCAGCGTAGTGGGGGCGTTTGGAGAGACCCAGTACTTC
TRBV19	-	TRBJ2-7	TRBD2	CASTTGGASSYEQYF	TGTGCCAGTACCACGGGGGGGGCTTCCTCCTACGAGCAGTACTTC
TRBV5-1	-	TRBJ1-1	TRBD1	CASSATGTGDTEAFF	TGCGCCAGCAGCGCCACCGGGACAGGGGACACTGAAGCTTTCTTT
TRBV2	-	TRBJ1-1	TRBD1	CASRDRLNTEAFF	TGTGCCAGCAGGGACAGGCTGAACACTGAAGCTTTCTTT
TRBV28	-	TRBJ2-1	-	CASTQGFDEQFF	TGTGCCAGTACGCAGGGTTTCGATGAGCAGTTCTTC
TRBV6-2/TRBV6-3	-	TRBJ2-1	TRBD2	CASSYLGLDYNEQFF	TGTGCCAGCAGTTACTTGGGACTAGATTACAATGAGCAGTTCTTC
TRBV24-1	-	TRBJ1-6	-	CATSDSGIRNSPLHF	TGTGCCACCAGTGATTCGGGGATAAGGAATTCACCCCTCCACTTT
TRBV30	once	TRBJ1-5	-	CAWDGGGNQPQHF	TGTGCCTGGGACGGGGGGGGCAATCAGCCCCAGCATTTT
TRBV29-1	-	TRBJ1-2	-	CSVEPGGAGIYGYTF	TGCAGCGTCGAACCCGGCGGGGCCGGGATCTATGGCTACACCTTC
TRBV27	-	TRBJ1-5	TRBD1	CASSTKGAGQPQHF	TGTGCCAGCAGCACGAAGGGGGCAGGTCAGCCCCAGCATTTT
TRBV2	-	TRBJ2-7	-	CASLLSVVYEQYF	TGTGCCAGCCTTCTATCCGTCGTCTACGAGCAGTACTTC
TRBV19	-	TRBJ2-6	-	CATRKSSTGSPGANVLTF	TGTGCCACCCGTAAGAGTAGCACAGGGAGCCCTGGGGCCAACGTCCTGACTTTC
TRBV18	-	TRBJ1-1	-	CASSPPRTVSTEAFF	TGTGCCAGCTCACCACCGAGGACAGTTTCTACTGAAGCTTTCTTT
TRBV5-5	-	TRBJ1-1	-	CASSPAGDTEAFF	TGTGCCAGCAGCCCCGCGGGGGACACTGAAGCTTTCTTT
TRBV5-1	-	TRBJ2-1	-	CASRRDLYNEQFF	TGCGCCAGCCGGAGGGATCTCTACAATGAGCAGTTCTTC
TRBV18	-	TRBJ2-7	-	CASSPPGGRVEQYF	TGTGCCAGCTCACCACCGGGGGGGCGTGTCGAGCAGTACTTC
TRBV15	few	TRBJ1-4	-	CATSLVPGNEKLFF	TGTGCCACCAGCTTGGTCCCGGGGAATGAAAAACTGTTTTTT
TRBV15	-	TRBJ1-6	-	CATSRDRGWDSPLHF	TGTGCCACCAGCAGAGATAGGGGCTGGGATTCACCCCTCCACTTT
TRBV7-9	-	TRBJ1-2	-	CASSPDRLSSNYGYTF	TGTGCCAGCAGCCCCGACAGGTTATCCAGTAACTATGGCTACACCTTC
TRBV5-4	-	TRBJ2-2	TRBD2	CASSLGGTSGPTGELFF	TGTGCCAGCAGCTTGGGGGGGACTAGCGGGCCGACCGGGGAGCTGTTTTTT
TRBV9	-	TRBJ2-5	TRBD1	CASSADRAATAQYF	TGTGCCAGCAGCGCCGACAGGGCCGCAACGGCCCAGTACTTC
TRBV6-5	-	TRBJ2-2	-	CASRVSNTGELFF	TGTGCTTCGCGGGTTTCGAACACCGGGGAGCTGTTTTTT
TRBV4-1	once	TRBJ2-1	-	CASSQELVGHEQFF	TGCGCCAGCAGCCAAGAGTTGGTGGGGCACGAGCAGTTCTTC
TRBV9	-	TRBJ2-2	TRBD1	CASSPTGGNTGELFF	TGTGCCAGCAGCCCGACAGGGGGGAACACCGGGGAGCTGTTTTTT
TRBV25-1	-	TRBJ1-4	-	CASSEFRGSEKLFF	TGTGCCAGCAGTGAATTTCGGGGTAGTGAAAAACTGTTTTTT
TRBV7-9	few	TRBJ1-4	-	CASRSDSSNEKLFF	TGTGCCAGCAGATCCGACAGTTCTAATGAAAAACTGTTTTTT
TRBV20-1	-	TRBJ1-4	-	CSASRGRVGTNEKLFF	TGCAGTGCTAGTCGTGGCAGGGTGGGCACTAATGAAAAACTGTTTTTT
TRBV7-2	-	TRBJ2-7	TRBD1	CASSLGTGGAYEQYF	TGTGCCAGCAGCTTGGGGACAGGGGGGGCCTACGAGCAGTACTTC
TRBV6-2/TRBV6-3	-	TRBJ1-1	TRBD1	CASRYDRETEAFF	TGTGCCAGCAGGTACGACAGGGAAACTGAAGCTTTCTTT